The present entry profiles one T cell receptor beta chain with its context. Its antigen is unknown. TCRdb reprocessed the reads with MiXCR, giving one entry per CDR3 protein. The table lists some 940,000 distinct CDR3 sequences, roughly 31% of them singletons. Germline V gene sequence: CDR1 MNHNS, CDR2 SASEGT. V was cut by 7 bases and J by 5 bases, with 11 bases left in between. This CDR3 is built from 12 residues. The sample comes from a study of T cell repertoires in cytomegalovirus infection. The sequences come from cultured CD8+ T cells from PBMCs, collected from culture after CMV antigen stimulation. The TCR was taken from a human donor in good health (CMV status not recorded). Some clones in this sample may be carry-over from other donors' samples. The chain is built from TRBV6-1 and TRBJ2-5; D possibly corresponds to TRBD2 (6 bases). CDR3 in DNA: TGTGCCAGCAACGGGGGTGGGGAGACCCAGTACTTC. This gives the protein CASNGGGETQYF.